This TCR beta chain derives from a study of blood T cell repertoires in COVID-19 (TCRdb year 2020). With regard to the full study: Samples from collaborators originated in the United States, Italy and Spain and spanned both the acute and convalescent phases of COVID-19. The prospective study material was composed of cDNA or gDNA derived from T cells, B-cell-depleted T cells, or PBMCs. Deeply sampled blood TCRbeta repertoires from subjects exposed to, actively infected with, or recovered from COVID-19 were included in the dataset. The repertoires were made available in a free public database intended to serve as a resource for research on the immune response to SARS-CoV-2. The samples were drawn from the first 160 participants of the ongoing ImmuneRACE study and from some 1,300 subjects provided by 6 global collaborators. The sample metadata nearly always contained a de-identified subject ID, COVID-19 status, age in years and sex. HLA class I and class II types, where available, came from metadata supplied by the sample provider rather than from assay-based typing.

Here is what the overall study found, with its caveats: How much clinical and demographic metadata was included differed by source and by participant, and the metadata was provided uncurated.

Whole blood was collected in K2EDTA tubes by collaborating institutions according to the institutions' own protocols. For TCRbeta analysis, collaborators shipped samples in one of three forms: frozen whole blood, isolated PBMCs, or DNA extracted from either of those sample types. This clone was recorded a few times. The target of this receptor is not known. No qualities accompany the bases; no much larger clone lies one base away. TCRbeta CDR3 regions were amplified from genomic DNA by means of the immunoSEQ Assay, a bias-controlled multiplex PCR. On the study's bioinformatics: The number of nucleated cells in each sample was estimated by amplification of reference gene primers within the assay. Sequence reads were collapsed and filtered to measure the absolute abundance of every unique TCRbeta CDR3 rearrangement. For each sample, productive Simpson clonality was calculated by taking the square root of Simpson's diversity index across productive rearrangements. Held by TCRdb, this immuneACCESS table contains in-frame sequences only and omits some clones. Under half of the omission traces to an unresolved V gene where checked; the cause of the rest is unknown. The DNA gave D and trimming, while V, J and clone size come from that table. Counted in this sample were some 250,000 clones; around 83% of them appeared once. The leading ten clones occupy around 8.1% of the sample.

The germline V gene (reference sequence) specifies LNHDA as CDR1 and SQIVND as CDR2. V trim: 4 bases; J trim: 2 bases; unmatched bases: 12. Measured from the cysteine to the phenylalanine, the CDR3 is 18 residues long. Just CDR3 DNA is preserved here, 54 bases in frame from base 1. This TCR was recovered from a man aged 40-50 years with active or convalescent COVID-19. The chain employs TRBV19 and TRBJ2-3; 10 junctional bases match TRBD2. The sample consisted of peripheral blood. The DNA is as follows: TGTGCCAGTAGTACCCCAAGCGAGCGGGAGGGCAACACAGATACGCAGTATTTT. Protein translation: CASSTPSEREGNTDTQYF.